This T cell receptor (beta chain) is from a study of shared clonotypes between healthy human individuals. Overall study context: Used for every donor were three CD4 naive, three CD4 memory, two CD8 naive and one CD8 memory plate.

Profiling relied on immunoSEQ multiplex PCR, and the TCRdb table lists in-frame clones only, not all of them. The profile shows approximately 1,500,000 clones, more than 95% of them singletons. This CDR3 is built from 11 residues. Trimming took 3 bases from V and 13 from J; bases not matched to a gene: 3. Germline lookup yields CDR1 WSHSY and CDR2 SAAADI. The V gene is TRBV10-2, the J gene TRBJ2-3, with 8 bases identical to TRBD1. Source material: naive CD4+ T cells sorted from blood. The subset denotes: CD45RA+ positively selected. This TCR was recovered from a man aged 30 to 39 in good health. The CDR3: CASSDRGRKYF. The CDR3 DNA is TGCGCCAGCAGTGACAGGGGGCGCAAGTATTTT.